This entry lists 7 T cell receptor beta chains sequenced from one sample in a study of T cells in Graves' hyperthyroidism and ophthalmopathy. Amplification of TCR beta CDR3 regions used RNA as the template. An initial round of RT-PCR targeting the TCR CDR3 relied on the HTBI primer set. TCRdb ran MiXCR on the multiplex PCR reads and lists one entry per CDR3 protein. The sample records 500,000 to 800,000 distinct CDR3 sequences, roughly 14% being singletons. The sample taken for sequencing was blood. These receptors all stem from a woman aged 45 to 65 with Graves' ophthalmopathy.

This clonotype was seen repeatedly, ten times or more. The genes are TRBV28 and TRBJ1-2; a possible D gene is TRBD1 (6 bases). From germline, CDR1 is MDHEN and CDR2 SYDVKM. The V end lost 5 bases, the J end lost 2 bases, and 21 bases lay between the germline ends. The CDR3 has 17 amino acids. For the CDR3, the DNA is TGTGCCAGCAGTCTCACCCTTGGGACACCTGAAAACTATGGCTACACCTTC. This encodes CASSLTLGTPENYGYTF.

J is TRBJ1-4 and V is TRBV12-3 or TRBV12-4; TRBD1 matches 9 bases. The CDR3 is 18 residues long. V shed 7 bases and J 5 bases; nucleotides not matched to a gene: 17. The CDR3 DNA is TGTGCCAGCAACCCGGGACAGGGTGAAGGTATGGACAATGAAAAACTGTTTTTT. Residues: CASNPGQGEGMDNEKLFF.

This clonotype was observed a few times. The chain is built from TRBV10-3 and TRBJ2-7; D call uncertain. The germline CDR1 and CDR2 sequences are ENHRY and SYGVKD. The length of the CDR3 is 12 residues. V was cut by 3 bases and J by 3 bases, with 6 bases left in between. The CDR3 spells CAISDRHYEQYF. CDR3 nucleotide sequence: TGTGCCATCAGTGACAGACACTACGAGCAGTACTTC.

This clonotype was found many times. This chain connects TRBV20-1 to TRBJ2-2; 9 bases map to TRBD2. Germline values: CDR1 DFQATT, CDR2 SNEGSKA (reference sequence). V was pared by 3 bases and J by 6 bases, with 5 bases of the junction left unmatched. The CDR3 totals 14 residues. The CDR3 loop is CSASPSGTAGELFF. The CDR3 DNA reads as TGCAGTGCTAGTCCTAGCGGGACAGCCGGGGAGCTGTTTTTT.

This clonotype was detected many times. This chain uses TRBV12-3 or TRBV12-4 with TRBJ2-7; a possible D gene is TRBD2 (5 bases). Trimming took off 5 bases at V and 3 bases at J, with 14 bases between the two ends. This CDR3 contains 14 residues. The CDR3 DNA reads as TGTGCCAGCAGTCCGTGGAGGACCCTCTACGAGCAGTACTTC. Translation gives CASSPWRTLYEQYF.

This clonotype was counted at least ten times. The chain employs TRBV7-2 and TRBJ1-6, with D possibly TRBD1 on 5 matching bases. Germline CDR1 and CDR2: SGHTA and FQGNSA. CDR3 size: 15 residues. Trimming took off 7 bases at V and 8 bases at J, with 18 bases between the two ends. DNA of the CDR3: TGTGCCAGCACCAAAGGGGTAGCAGGAGATTCACCCCTCCACTTT. It specifies CASTKGVAGDSPLHF.

This clonotype was observed many times. The chain employs TRBV6-2 or TRBV6-3 and TRBJ2-3; D possibly corresponds to TRBD2 (5 bases). Trimming removed 4 bases from V and 3 bases from J, with 14 bases in between. From germline, CDR1 is MNHEY and CDR2 SVGEGT. This CDR3 contains 15 residues. The CDR3 nucleotides read TGTGCCAGCAGTTCACACGAGCGGTGGACAGATACGCAGTATTTT. The encoded protein is CASSSHERWTDTQYF.